These 22 T cell receptor beta chains came from one sample sequenced in a study of blood T cell repertoires in COVID-19. The repertoire was sequenced with immunoSEQ multiplex PCR; TCRdb's copy has only in-frame clones and lacks some. The sample lists some 130,000 clones; more than 70% were seen once. Specimen: peripheral blood. The source of these receptors is a man aged 50-59 years with acute or convalescent COVID-19.

The V and J genes are TRBV27 and TRBJ1-2, with D possibly matching TRBD1 (5 bases). The germline V and J ends were trimmed by 6 bases and 0 bases, with 8 bases remaining between them. This CDR3 has 13 residues. Germline V gene data show CDR1 as MNHEY and CDR2 as SMNVEV (reference sequence). CDR3 sequence: CASRDRANYGYTF. CDR3 DNA sequence: TGTGCCAGCAGAGACAGAGCTAACTATGGCTACACCTTC.

The rearrangement links TRBV29-1 to TRBJ2-3; 9 bases align to TRBD2. CDR1 and CDR2 from the germline V gene are SQVTM and ANQGSEA. The CDR3 totals 17 residues. The V gene end was trimmed by 4 bases and the J gene end by 4 bases; junction bases not matched to a gene: 15. The CDR3: CSVGGPLAGGTSDTQYF. DNA of the CDR3: TGCAGCGTTGGGGGGCCGTTGGCGGGAGGGACTTCAGATACGCAGTATTTT.

This clone was observed a single time. This chain uses TRBV6-5 with TRBJ1-4, with 8 bases matching TRBD1. The CDR3 has 15 amino acids. Trimming took 6 bases from V and 7 from J; bases not matched to a gene: 10. The germline V gene encodes CDR1 MNHEY and CDR2 SVGAGI. Here the CDR3 reads CASSRGQGGGEKLFF. In nucleotides, the CDR3 is TGTGCCAGCAGCCGCGGACAGGGCGGGGGTGAAAAACTGTTTTTT.

J is TRBJ1-5 and V is TRBV5-1; TRBD1 is a possible D gene (6 bases). Germline lookup yields CDR1 SGHRS and CDR2 YFSETQ. This CDR3 region has 17 residues. With 4 bases removed from V and 2 bases from J, the gap between germline ends came to 19 bases. The CDR3 here is CASSRRPGGLGNQPQHF. In DNA, the CDR3 is TGCGCCAGCAGCCGACGCCCCGGGGGGCTCGGCAATCAGCCCCAGCATTTT.

This rearrangement joins TRBV5-1 to TRBJ1-1, with no clear D. Trimming left V 0 bases short and J 0 bases short, with 6 bases between. The CDR3 spans 14 residues. Germline V lookup: CDR1 SGHRS, CDR2 YFSETQ. The CDR3 here is CASSLGSVNTEAFF. In DNA form, the CDR3 reads TGCGCCAGCAGCTTGGGGTCAGTGAACACTGAAGCTTTCTTT.

The chain joins TRBV10-1 to TRBJ2-3; D is uncertain. Germline V gene data show CDR1 as WNHNN and CDR2 as SYGVQD (reference sequence). The CDR3 extends over 14 amino acids. The V end lost 0 bases, the J end lost 6 bases, and 10 bases lay between the germline ends. CDR3 protein: CASSESRSRDTQYF. The DNA of the CDR3 is TGCGCCAGCAGTGAGTCCCGGTCCAGGGATACGCAGTATTTT.

This clone was observed once. The V call is TRBV6-1, the J call TRBJ1-5; D uncertain. The CDR3 loop spans 15 amino acids. V gave up 7 bases and J gave up 4 bases, with 17 bases separating them. CDR1 and CDR2 from the germline V gene are MNHNS and SASEGT. CDR3 in DNA: TGTGCCAGCACCCAGGTGGGCGGGCGAAATCAGCCCCAGCATTTT. It translates to CASTQVGGRNQPQHF.

This clone occurred a few times. The chain combines TRBV7-2 with TRBJ2-7, with a weak D call TRBD2 (6 bases). The CDR3 loop spans 15 amino acids. In germline, CDR1 is SGHTA, CDR2 FQGNSA. Trimming shortened V by 1 base and J by 7 bases, and 17 bases separated the two germline ends. This chain's CDR3 is CASSLGPLAFLEQYF. CDR3 in DNA: TGTGCCAGCAGCTTAGGTCCTCTAGCGTTCTTAGAGCAGTACTTC.

The genes are TRBV6-5 and TRBJ1-2, with 8 bases lining up with TRBD1. CDR3 length: 15 residues. CDR1 MNHEY and CDR2 SVGAGI come from the germline V gene. Losses at the gene ends were 5 bases for V and 1 base for J; bases not matched to a gene: 6. CDR3 bases: TGTGCCAGCAGTCACCAGGGACAGGTTAACTATGGCTACACCTTC. Encoded protein: CASSHQGQVNYGYTF.

V and J are TRBV27 and TRBJ2-3; 10 bases are shared with TRBD2. Trimming removed 5 bases from V and 4 bases from J; junction bases left unmatched: 6. The germline CDR1 and CDR2 sequences are MNHEY and SMNVEV (reference sequence). CDR3 length equals 15 residues. The chain's CDR3 is CASSGAGGASDTQYF. The CDR3 nucleotides are TGTGCCAGCAGTGGAGCGGGGGGGGCCTCAGATACGCAGTATTTT.

This chain uses TRBV18 with TRBJ1-1, with D maybe TRBD1 (6 bases). The CDR3 extends over 13 amino acids. The ends were cut back, 2 bases at V and 8 bases at J, with 12 bases in the middle. Germline CDR1 KGHSH, CDR2 LQKENI. CDR3 region: CASSPETGSEAFF. The CDR3 DNA reads TGTGCCAGCTCACCAGAGACAGGCTCCGAAGCTTTCTTT. The full variable domain, completed using reference TRBV18 and TRBJ1-1, is NAGVMQNPRHLVRRRGQEARLRCSPMKGHSHVYWYRQLPEEGLKFMVYLQKENIIDESGMPKERFSAEFPKEGPSILRIQQVVRGDSAAYFCASSPETGSEAFFGQGTRLTVV.

This clone has just one count. The chain carries TRBV3-1 (or the pseudogene TRBV3-2) and TRBJ2-5; 11 nucleotides match TRBD2. V lost 6 bases and J lost 2; bases outside the gene matches: 26. The CDR3 extends over 22 amino acids. Germline V CDR1 and CDR2: LGHDT, YNNKEL (reference sequence). CDR3 coding DNA: TGTGCCAGCAGGGATCCCCTCGGGGCGAGACTAGCGGGGCTTAGGGGGCAAGAGACCCAGTACTTC. Residues: CASRDPLGARLAGLRGQETQYF.

The rearrangement uses TRBV6-1 and TRBJ1-5; TRBD1 agrees at 7 bases. Trimming at V came to 1 base and at J to 7 bases, leaving 4 bases not matched to a gene. Germline CDR1 reads MNHNS; CDR2 reads SASEGT. The CDR3 has 14 residues. The CDR3 DNA sequence: TGTGCCAGCAGTGAAGAAGGGGGCTGGCAGCCCCAGCATTTT. Its translation is CASSEEGGWQPQHF.

The chain combines TRBV10-3 with TRBJ2-7; 8 positions match TRBD1. With V trimmed by 4 bases and J by 4 bases, 6 bases remained unmatched. Germline CDR1 is ENHRY and CDR2 is SYGVKD. CDR3 length equals 14 residues. CDR3 in DNA: TGTGCCATCAGTGTCCGGACAGGGTCTTACGAGCAGTACTTC. It translates to CAISVRTGSYEQYF.

The rearrangement links TRBV10-2 to TRBJ2-5; D is perhaps TRBD1 (6 bases). The CDR3 length is 14 residues. Germline loops: CDR1 WSHSY, CDR2 SAAADI. With 2 bases removed from V and 3 bases from J, the gap between germline ends came to 10 bases. CDR3 bases: TGCGCCAGCAGTGAGGGACAGCTAAAAGAGACCCAGTACTTC. This gives the protein CASSEGQLKETQYF.

The chain has TRBV3-1 (or the pseudogene TRBV3-2) and TRBJ2-1, with 14 nucleotides matching TRBD2. CDR3 size: 18 residues. Germline trimming cut 2 bases from V and 4 bases from J; bases unmatched to any gene: 7. CDR1 LGHDT and CDR2 YNNKEL come from the germline V gene (reference sequence). CDR3 bases: TGTGCCAGCAGCCAACCCGCGGGACTAGCGGGAGCATACAATGAGCAGTTCTTC. This sequence encodes CASSQPAGLAGAYNEQFF.

The CDR3, as DNA: TGTGCCAGCAGCTTAAGCCCCGTAGGGGGAGAGGGTGGCTACGAGCAGTACTTC. Translated, it gives CASSLSPVGGEGGYEQYF. The chain combines TRBV7-2 with TRBJ2-7; D may be TRBD1 (6 bases). Looked up from germline, CDR1 is SGHTA and CDR2 is FQGNSA. The CDR3 totals 18 residues. Deletions cut 2 bases from V and 3 bases from J, with 23 bases between.

The genes are TRBV5-5 and TRBJ2-2; 8 bases map to TRBD2. CDR3 length: 16 amino acids. With V trimmed by 4 bases and J by 0 bases, 5 bases remained unmatched. Per the germline V gene, CDR1 is SGHKS and CDR2 is YYEKEE (reference sequence). CDR3 nucleotides: TGTGCCAGCAGCCGAACTAGCGGAGCGAACACCGGGGAGCTGTTTTTT. Residues: CASSRTSGANTGELFF.

About this clone itself: At one of its ends the junction is not consistent with the germline gene, which may arise from a read error. The chain recombines TRBV7-9 with TRBJ1-3, with a possible D match to TRBD1 (5 bases). The CDR3 is 13 amino acids. Germline values: CDR1 SEHNR, CDR2 FQNEAQ (reference sequence). The chain's CDR3 is CASGFFSGGTIYF. CDR3 coding DNA: TGTGCCAGCGGCTTTTTTTCCGGGGGTACCATATATTTT.

The table lists this clone with a count of one. This chain links TRBV7-3 with TRBJ1-1; D remains ambiguous. V was clipped by 2 bases and J by 4 bases, with 11 bases between them. Germline V gene lookup returns CDR1 SGHTA and CDR2 FQGTGA. The CDR3 consists of 14 residues. The CDR3 bases are TGTGCCAGCAGCTTACTAGGTTCGCGCACTGAAGCTTTCTTT. This gives the protein CASSLLGSRTEAFF.

This chain links TRBV6-2 or TRBV6-3 with TRBJ1-6, with D possibly TRBD1 on 5 matching bases. The ends were cut back, 2 bases at V and 7 bases at J, with 18 bases in the middle. Germline lookup yields CDR1 MNHEY and CDR2 SVGEGT. CDR3 size: 17 residues. CDR3 in DNA: TGTGCCAGCAGTTACGGGCTATGGGGCGCCCCGAATTCACCCCTCCACTTT. Its translation: CASSYGLWGAPNSPLHF.

The count of this clone is one. The chain combines TRBV18 with TRBJ1-3; D is perhaps TRBD1 (6 bases). Trimming took off 3 bases at V and 0 bases at J, with 12 bases between the two ends. This CDR3 is 16 amino acids long. Germline V gives CDR1 KGHSH, CDR2 LQKENI. The CDR3 sequence: CASSPQGSHSGNTIYF. CDR3 coding DNA: TGTGCCAGCTCACCTCAGGGGTCCCACTCTGGAAACACCATATATTTT. Looking up the rest from reference TRBV18 and TRBJ1-3 gives the full variable domain: NAGVMQNPRHLVRRRGQEARLRCSPMKGHSHVYWYRQLPEEGLKFMVYLQKENIIDESGMPKERFSAEFPKEGPSILRIQQVVRGDSAAYFCASSPQGSHSGNTIYFGEGSWLTVV.